The rows below give T cell receptor beta chains drawn from one sample of a study of graft-versus-host responses after intestinal transplantation. No cognate antigen is known for these TCRs. Only in-frame clones appear in the TCRdb table, and some are missing; sequencing was by immunoSEQ multiplex PCR. Of tens of thousands of clones in the sample, roughly nine tenths are singletons; the top ten hold approximately 0.48%. The sequenced sample was unstimulated CD8+ T cells sorted from spleen or lymph node cells, obtained before intestinal transplant. The receptors derive from a human donor who received an intestinal transplant. Each CDR3 is given with its conserved first and last residue. The order of the fields is J gene, D gene, V gene, clone size, CDR3 protein, CDR3 DNA. D genes are given only for firm matches. For some rows the clone size is stated as once, few or many, or as a class when expanded; others skip it.

j_gene: TRBJ2-7
d_gene: .
v_gene: TRBV13
abundance: .
CDR3aa: CASSPGLLGEQYF
CDR3nt: TGTGCCAGCAGCCCCGGACTTTTAGGGGAGCAGTACTTC

j_gene: TRBJ1-1
d_gene: .
v_gene: TRBV5-4
abundance: .
CDR3aa: CASSLDTSTEAFF
CDR3nt: TGTGCCAGCAGCTTGGACACAAGCACTGAAGCTTTCTTT

j_gene: TRBJ2-2
d_gene: .
v_gene: TRBV11-2
abundance: .
CDR3aa: CASSSLGVLNRELFF
CDR3nt: TGTGCCAGCAGCTCCCTAGGGGTTCTGAACCGGGAGCTGTTTTTT

j_gene: TRBJ1-2
d_gene: TRBD1
v_gene: TRBV6-5
abundance: .
CDR3aa: CASSYSGTGNYGYTF
CDR3nt: TGTGCCAGCAGTTACTCCGGGACAGGGAACTATGGCTACACCTTC

j_gene: TRBJ2-7
d_gene: TRBD2
v_gene: TRBV28
abundance: once
CDR3aa: CASSPLAGPSYEQYF
CDR3nt: TGTGCCAGCTCCCCCTTAGCGGGGCCCTCCTACGAGCAGTACTTC

j_gene: TRBJ2-5
d_gene: TRBD1
v_gene: TRBV7-6
abundance: .
CDR3aa: CASSLTGAQETQYF
CDR3nt: TGTGCCAGCAGCCTTACAGGGGCCCAAGAGACCCAGTACTTC

j_gene: TRBJ1-1
d_gene: TRBD1
v_gene: TRBV11-1
abundance: .
CDR3aa: CASSRLQGATEAFF
CDR3nt: TGTGCCAGCAGCAGACTACAGGGGGCCACTGAAGCTTTCTTT

j_gene: TRBJ2-3
d_gene: .
v_gene: TRBV27
abundance: .
CDR3aa: CASSSRGVRVTDTQYF
CDR3nt: TGTGCCAGCAGTTCTCGTGGGGTGAGGGTCACAGATACGCAGTATTTT

j_gene: TRBJ1-1
d_gene: .
v_gene: TRBV14
abundance: .
CDR3aa: CASSQDYSGPNTEAFF
CDR3nt: TGTGCCAGCAGCCAAGATTATTCGGGTCCGAACACTGAAGCTTTCTTT

j_gene: TRBJ2-1
d_gene: TRBD1
v_gene: TRBV5-1
abundance: once
CDR3aa: CASSWTGNEQFF
CDR3nt: TGCGCCAGCAGCTGGACAGGCAATGAGCAGTTCTTC

j_gene: TRBJ1-5
d_gene: .
v_gene: TRBV30
abundance: few
CDR3aa: CAWSFDRNQPQHF
CDR3nt: TGTGCCTGGAGTTTTGACAGGAATCAGCCCCAGCATTTT

j_gene: TRBJ1-5
d_gene: .
v_gene: TRBV27
abundance: .
CDR3aa: CASSLGRGQPQHF
CDR3nt: TGTGCCAGCAGTTTGGGGAGGGGTCAGCCCCAGCATTTT

j_gene: TRBJ1-5
d_gene: .
v_gene: TRBV6-5
abundance: few
CDR3aa: CASSLRESNQPQHF
CDR3nt: TGTGCCAGCAGCCTTCGAGAGAGCAATCAGCCCCAGCATTTT

j_gene: TRBJ1-2
d_gene: TRBD1
v_gene: TRBV29-1
abundance: .
CDR3aa: CSVRTGDGYTF
CDR3nt: TGCAGCGTTAGGACAGGAGATGGCTACACCTTC

j_gene: TRBJ2-3
d_gene: TRBD1
v_gene: TRBV7-9
abundance: .
CDR3aa: CASSLNRDRSTDTQYF
CDR3nt: TGTGCCAGCAGCTTAAACCGGGACAGGAGCACAGATACGCAGTATTTT

j_gene: TRBJ1-4
d_gene: .
v_gene: TRBV5-1
abundance: few
CDR3aa: CASSLGRATNEKLFF
CDR3nt: TGCGCCAGCAGCTTGGGTCGGGCAACTAATGAAAAACTGTTTTTT

j_gene: TRBJ2-4
d_gene: .
v_gene: TRBV15
abundance: .
CDR3aa: CATSQISGVEAKNIQYF
CDR3nt: TGTGCCACCAGCCAGATATCAGGGGTCGAAGCCAAAAACATTCAGTACTTC

j_gene: TRBJ2-7
d_gene: .
v_gene: TRBV9
abundance: .
CDR3aa: CASSVDGTPYEQYF
CDR3nt: TGTGCCAGCAGCGTAGATGGGACTCCCTACGAGCAGTACTTC

j_gene: TRBJ1-1
d_gene: TRBD1
v_gene: TRBV6-1
abundance: .
CDR3aa: CASSEAGQGAYEAFF
CDR3nt: TGTGCCAGCAGTGAAGCAGGACAGGGGGCGTATGAAGCTTTCTTT

j_gene: TRBJ2-1
d_gene: .
v_gene: TRBV10-3
abundance: few
CDR3aa: CAISESGQYNEQFF
CDR3nt: TGTGCCATCAGTGAGTCCGGTCAATACAATGAGCAGTTCTTC

j_gene: TRBJ2-7
d_gene: .
v_gene: TRBV15
abundance: .
CDR3aa: CATSRGEGELYEQYF
CDR3nt: TGTGCCACCAGCAGAGGTGAGGGAGAGCTCTACGAGCAGTACTTC

j_gene: TRBJ2-3
d_gene: .
v_gene: TRBV7-6
abundance: .
CDR3aa: CASSLVAAESTDTQYF
CDR3nt: TGTGCCAGCAGCTTAGTTGCGGCGGAGAGCACAGATACGCAGTATTTT

j_gene: TRBJ2-1
d_gene: TRBD1
v_gene: TRBV7-6
abundance: .
CDR3aa: CASSLARQGHYNEQFF
CDR3nt: TGTGCCAGCAGCTTAGCTCGACAGGGACACTACAATGAGCAGTTCTTC

j_gene: TRBJ2-7
d_gene: .
v_gene: TRBV9
abundance: .
CDR3aa: CASSEQNSVEQYF
CDR3nt: TGTGCCAGCAGCGAGCAAAACAGTGTCGAGCAGTACTTC

j_gene: TRBJ2-7
d_gene: TRBD2
v_gene: TRBV28
abundance: .
CDR3aa: CASSPPGTSGTYEQYF
CDR3nt: TGTGCCAGCAGTCCACCGGGGACTAGCGGGACCTACGAGCAGTACTTC

j_gene: TRBJ2-7
d_gene: TRBD2
v_gene: TRBV30
abundance: .
CDR3aa: CAWLHSEREDYEQYF
CDR3nt: TGTGCCTGGCTTCACTCCGAACGGGAGGACTACGAGCAGTACTTC

j_gene: TRBJ2-1
d_gene: .
v_gene: TRBV19
abundance: .
CDR3aa: CASSIDRVSYNEQFF
CDR3nt: TGTGCCAGTAGTATAGACAGGGTGTCCTACAATGAGCAGTTCTTC

j_gene: TRBJ2-2
d_gene: TRBD2
v_gene: TRBV2
abundance: .
CDR3aa: CASSVSGANTGELFF
CDR3nt: TGTGCCAGCAGTGTAAGCGGGGCGAACACCGGGGAGCTGTTTTTT

j_gene: TRBJ2-7
d_gene: .
v_gene: TRBV7-2
abundance: .
CDR3aa: CASSFRTEQYF
CDR3nt: TGTGCCAGCAGCTTTAGAACCGAGCAGTACTTC

j_gene: TRBJ2-7
d_gene: .
v_gene: TRBV28
abundance: .
CDR3aa: CATRDSSSSYEQYF
CDR3nt: TGTGCCACGCGGGACAGTTCAAGCTCCTACGAGCAGTACTTC

j_gene: TRBJ1-2
d_gene: TRBD1
v_gene: TRBV28
abundance: once
CDR3aa: CASSPTPGTAYGYTF
CDR3nt: TGTGCCAGCAGTCCCACTCCAGGGACAGCCTATGGCTACACCTTC

j_gene: TRBJ1-2
d_gene: .
v_gene: TRBV28
abundance: once
CDR3aa: CASSLFGQIVRWAYGYTF
CDR3nt: TGTGCCAGTTCGCTATTCGGACAGATTGTTCGGTGGGCGTATGGCTACACCTTC

j_gene: TRBJ1-1
d_gene: .
v_gene: TRBV4-1
abundance: .
CDR3aa: CASSQETYTEAFF
CDR3nt: TGCGCCAGCAGCCAAGAGACTTACACTGAAGCTTTCTTT

j_gene: TRBJ2-1
d_gene: TRBD2
v_gene: TRBV4-1
abundance: .
CDR3aa: CASSRPSGGGYEQFF
CDR3nt: TGCGCCAGCAGCCGACCTAGCGGCGGGGGGTATGAGCAGTTCTTC

j_gene: TRBJ2-7
d_gene: TRBD1
v_gene: TRBV4-2
abundance: .
CDR3aa: CASSQHSQGAYEQYF
CDR3nt: TGTGCCAGCAGCCAGCATTCCCAGGGGGCCTACGAGCAGTACTTC

j_gene: TRBJ2-1
d_gene: .
v_gene: TRBV29-1
abundance: .
CDR3aa: CSVGWRSSYNEQFF
CDR3nt: TGCAGCGTTGGGTGGAGGAGCTCCTACAATGAGCAGTTCTTC

j_gene: TRBJ1-2
d_gene: TRBD1
v_gene: TRBV19
abundance: .
CDR3aa: CASSTTGAGYTF
CDR3nt: TGTGCCAGTAGTACGACAGGGGCTGGCTACACCTTC

j_gene: TRBJ2-7
d_gene: .
v_gene: TRBV5-1
abundance: .
CDR3aa: CASSLLGASYEQYF
CDR3nt: TGCGCCAGCAGCTTGTTGGGGGCTTCCTACGAGCAGTACTTC

j_gene: TRBJ2-7
d_gene: .
v_gene: TRBV5-4
abundance: few
CDR3aa: CASSNDLTYEQYF
CDR3nt: TGTGCCAGCAGCAACGACTTGACCTACGAGCAGTACTTC

j_gene: TRBJ1-1
d_gene: .
v_gene: TRBV11-2
abundance: .
CDR3aa: CASSLHGNTEAFF
CDR3nt: TGTGCCAGCAGCTTACATGGCAACACTGAAGCTTTCTTT

j_gene: TRBJ2-1
d_gene: TRBD2
v_gene: TRBV28
abundance: .
CDR3aa: CASSLRLAGDNEQFF
CDR3nt: TGTGCCAGCAGTTTGAGACTAGCGGGGGACAATGAGCAGTTCTTC

j_gene: TRBJ2-1
d_gene: TRBD2
v_gene: TRBV12-5
abundance: .
CDR3aa: CASGLVLTGGSSYNEQFF
CDR3nt: TGTGCTAGTGGTTTGGTACTAACGGGGGGGAGCTCCTACAATGAGCAGTTCTTC

j_gene: TRBJ1-4
d_gene: TRBD1
v_gene: TRBV5-6
abundance: .
CDR3aa: CASSPGQDGEKLFF
CDR3nt: TGTGCCAGCAGCCCCGGACAGGATGGTGAAAAACTGTTTTTT

j_gene: TRBJ2-7
d_gene: .
v_gene: TRBV28
abundance: .
CDR3aa: CASSLPGFTYEQYF
CDR3nt: TGTGCCAGCAGTTTACCAGGGTTTACCTACGAGCAGTACTTC

j_gene: TRBJ1-3
d_gene: TRBD1
v_gene: TRBV27
abundance: .
CDR3aa: CASRTGALGGNTIYF
CDR3nt: TGTGCCAGCAGAACAGGGGCGTTGGGAGGAAACACCATATATTTT

j_gene: TRBJ2-7
d_gene: TRBD1
v_gene: TRBV5-5
abundance: .
CDR3aa: CATSAGQGAYEQYF
CDR3nt: TGTGCCACCTCGGCCGGACAGGGAGCCTACGAGCAGTACTTC

j_gene: TRBJ2-7
d_gene: TRBD2
v_gene: TRBV7-9
abundance: .
CDR3aa: CASSSTSGRTYEQYF
CDR3nt: TGTGCCAGCAGCTCGACTAGCGGGAGGACCTACGAGCAGTACTTC

j_gene: TRBJ2-7
d_gene: TRBD2
v_gene: TRBV29-1
abundance: .
CDR3aa: CSVGGLAGEGFEEQYF
CDR3nt: TGCAGCGTTGGGGGACTAGCGGGAGAGGGGTTTGAGGAGCAGTACTTC

j_gene: TRBJ2-3
d_gene: .
v_gene: TRBV19
abundance: .
CDR3aa: CASKFKDYTDTQYF
CDR3nt: TGTGCCAGTAAGTTTAAAGACTACACAGATACGCAGTATTTT

j_gene: TRBJ2-7
d_gene: TRBD2
v_gene: TRBV6-5
abundance: once
CDR3aa: CASSWRGGDYEQYF
CDR3nt: TGTGCCAGCAGTTGGCGGGGGGGGGACTACGAGCAGTACTTC

j_gene: TRBJ2-3
d_gene: TRBD2
v_gene: TRBV5-5
abundance: .
CDR3aa: CASRFLAGSTDTQYF
CDR3nt: TGTGCCAGCAGGTTCCTAGCGGGCAGCACAGATACGCAGTATTTT

j_gene: TRBJ1-1
d_gene: .
v_gene: TRBV7-6
abundance: .
CDR3aa: CASSLYREGHTEAFF
CDR3nt: TGTGCCAGCAGCTTGTACAGGGAAGGTCACACTGAAGCTTTCTTT

j_gene: TRBJ2-1
d_gene: TRBD1
v_gene: TRBV15
abundance: .
CDR3aa: CATSRDSQGDYNEQFF
CDR3nt: TGTGCCACCAGCAGAGATTCACAGGGGGATTACAATGAGCAGTTCTTC

j_gene: TRBJ1-3
d_gene: .
v_gene: TRBV19
abundance: .
CDR3aa: CASQNRVSSGNTIYF
CDR3nt: TGTGCCAGTCAGAACAGGGTGAGCTCTGGAAACACCATATATTTT

j_gene: TRBJ1-3
d_gene: .
v_gene: TRBV6-1
abundance: .
CDR3aa: CASSEAEVYGGGENTIYF
CDR3nt: TGTGCCAGCAGTGAAGCTGAGGTCTACGGGGGAGGTGAAAACACCATATATTTT